The following is a T cell receptor (beta chain) sequence with its context. The antigen remains unidentified. The data stem from a study of cytomegalovirus exposure and HLA in healthy donors. Study findings and constraints: Cytomegalovirus-associated TCR beta chains were listed, numbering roughly 150.

Produced via immunoSEQ multiplex PCR; TCRdb's table is partial and in-frame only. The data contain around 200,000 clones, 81% of them singletons. This clonotype was sampled from a woman aged 25 to 39 in good health and CMV-seronegative. Input material: PBMCs.

This chain's CDR3 is CAWSALAGATDTQYF. Here the CDR3 DNA reads TGTGCCTGGAGCGCACTAGCGGGAGCTACAGATACGCAGTATTTT. This chain joins TRBV30 and TRBJ2-3, with 11 bases matching TRBD2. Per the germline V gene, CDR1 is GTSNPN and CDR2 is SVGIG (reference sequence). The CDR3 runs 15 residues. V trimming: 3 bases; J trimming: 3 bases; junction bases outside the gene matches: 5.